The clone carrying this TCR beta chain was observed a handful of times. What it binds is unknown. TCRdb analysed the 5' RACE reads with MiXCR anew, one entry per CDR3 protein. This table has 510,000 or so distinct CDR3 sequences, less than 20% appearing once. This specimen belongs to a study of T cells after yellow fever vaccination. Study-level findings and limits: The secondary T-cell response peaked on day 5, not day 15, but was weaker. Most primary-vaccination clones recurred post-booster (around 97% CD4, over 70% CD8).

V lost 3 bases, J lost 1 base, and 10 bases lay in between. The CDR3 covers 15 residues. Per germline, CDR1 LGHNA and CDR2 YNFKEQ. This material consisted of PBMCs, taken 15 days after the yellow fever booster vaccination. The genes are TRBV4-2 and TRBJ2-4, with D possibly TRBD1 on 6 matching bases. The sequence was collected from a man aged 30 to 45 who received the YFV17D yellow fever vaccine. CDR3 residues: CASSQERGAKNIQYF. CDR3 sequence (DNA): TGTGCCAGCAGCCAGGAGAGGGGGGCCAAAAACATTCAGTACTTC.